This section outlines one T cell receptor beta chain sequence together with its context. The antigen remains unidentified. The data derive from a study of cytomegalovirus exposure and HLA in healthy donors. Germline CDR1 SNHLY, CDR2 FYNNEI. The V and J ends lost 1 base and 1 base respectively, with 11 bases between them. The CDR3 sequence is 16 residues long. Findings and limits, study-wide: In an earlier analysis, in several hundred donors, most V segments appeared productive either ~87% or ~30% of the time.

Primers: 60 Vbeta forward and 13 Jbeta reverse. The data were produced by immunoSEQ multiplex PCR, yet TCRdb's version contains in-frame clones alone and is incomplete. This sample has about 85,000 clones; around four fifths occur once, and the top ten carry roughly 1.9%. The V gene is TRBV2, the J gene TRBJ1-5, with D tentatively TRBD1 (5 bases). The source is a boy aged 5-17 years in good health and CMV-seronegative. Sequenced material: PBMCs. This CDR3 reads CASSEGGPLSNQPQHF. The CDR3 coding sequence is TGTGCCAGCAGTGAAGGGGGCCCCTTAAGCAATCAGCCCCAGCATTTT.